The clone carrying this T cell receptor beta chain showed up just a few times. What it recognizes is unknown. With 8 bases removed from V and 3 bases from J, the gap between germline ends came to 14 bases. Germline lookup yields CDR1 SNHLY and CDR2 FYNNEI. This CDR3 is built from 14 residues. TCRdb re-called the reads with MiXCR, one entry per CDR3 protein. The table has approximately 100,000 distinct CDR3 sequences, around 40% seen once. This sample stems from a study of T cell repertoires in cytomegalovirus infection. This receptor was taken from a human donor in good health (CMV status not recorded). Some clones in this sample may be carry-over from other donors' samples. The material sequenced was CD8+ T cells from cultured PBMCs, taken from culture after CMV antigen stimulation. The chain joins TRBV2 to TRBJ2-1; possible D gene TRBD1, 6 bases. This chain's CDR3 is CASWATGSYNEQFF. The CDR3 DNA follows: TGTGCCAGCTGGGCCACAGGGAGCTACAATGAGCAGTTCTTC.